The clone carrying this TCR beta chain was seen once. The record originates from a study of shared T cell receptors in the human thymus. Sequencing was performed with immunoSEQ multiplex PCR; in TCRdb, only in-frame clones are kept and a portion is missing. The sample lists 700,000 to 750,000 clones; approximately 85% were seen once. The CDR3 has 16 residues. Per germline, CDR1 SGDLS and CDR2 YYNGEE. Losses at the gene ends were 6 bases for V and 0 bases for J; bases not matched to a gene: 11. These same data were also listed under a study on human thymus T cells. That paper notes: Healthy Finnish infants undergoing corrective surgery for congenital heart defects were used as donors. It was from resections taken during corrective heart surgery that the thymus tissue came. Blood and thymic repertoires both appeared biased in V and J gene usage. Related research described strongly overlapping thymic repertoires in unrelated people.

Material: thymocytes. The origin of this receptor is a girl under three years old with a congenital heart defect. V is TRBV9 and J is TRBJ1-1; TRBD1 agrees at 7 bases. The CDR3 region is CASTLGAGQMNTEAFF. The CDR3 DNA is TGTGCCAGCACCCTAGGGGCGGGACAGATGAACACTGAAGCTTTCTTT.